What follows are 31 T cell receptor beta chains derived from one specimen sequenced in a study of control samples from healthy donors and cancer patients. TCRdb keeps only in-frame clones here, not all; method: immunoSEQ multiplex PCR. The sample contains around 100,000 clones, 85% to 90% of which appear only once. The specimen sequenced was blood. Receptor source: a man aged 25-45 years in good health.

The chain recombines TRBV24-1 with TRBJ1-5; the D gene is possibly TRBD1 (5 bases). V was shortened by 4 bases and J by 9 bases, with 18 bases between the two germline ends. This CDR3 contains 15 residues. Germline-derived CDR1 and CDR2 are KGHDR and SFDVKD. The CDR3 protein is CATSDSSYRFRPQHF. The CDR3 coding sequence is TGTGCCACCAGTGACTCATCTTACAGGTTTCGGCCCCAGCATTTT.

The chain links TRBV29-1 to TRBJ2-1; 9 bases fit TRBD2. The V segment lost 5 bases and the J segment 7 bases; nucleotides outside the gene matches: 12. The CDR3 runs 15 residues. The germline CDR1 and CDR2 sequences are SQVTM and ANQGSEA. In DNA form, the CDR3 reads TGCAGCGTTCGTGTAGCGGGAGAGTTTCGGAATGAGCAGTTCTTC. It translates to CSVRVAGEFRNEQFF.

This clone appeared once. V usage is TRBV5-1 and J usage is TRBJ1-1; D may be TRBD1 (5 bases). Germline CDR1 is SGHRS and CDR2 is YFSETQ. V lost 4 bases and J lost 8, with 15 bases in between. The length of the CDR3 is 13 residues. CDR3 amino acids: CASSPLTRVEAFF. DNA for the CDR3: TGCGCCAGCAGCCCACTAACCAGGGTGGAAGCTTTCTTT.

CDR3 bases: TGTGCCAGCAGCTTGTACACAGATAATTCACCCCTCCACTTT. Its translation: CASSLYTDNSPLHF. The chain couples TRBV5-5 to TRBJ1-6; D is ambiguous. The germline gives CDR1 SGHKS, CDR2 YYEKEE (reference sequence). CDR3 length: 14 residues. Trimming took off 1 base at V and 5 bases at J, with 7 bases between the two ends.

For the CDR3, the DNA is TGTGCCAGCAGCTTAGATATGGGGGGCGCGGGGACTGAAGCTTTCTTT. Its protein product is CASSLDMGGAGTEAFF. The V gene is TRBV11-2, the J gene TRBJ1-1; a possible D gene is TRBD1 (6 bases). The germline gives CDR1 SGHAT, CDR2 FQNNGV. This CDR3 is built from 16 residues. V was pared by 0 bases and J by 5 bases, with 16 bases between.

The CDR3: CASSFGPPGNEQFF. The CDR3 DNA is TGTGCCAGCAGCTTCGGGCCCCCCGGCAATGAGCAGTTCTTC. The V and J genes are TRBV11-1 and TRBJ2-1; D uncertain. With 3 bases removed from V and 6 bases from J, the gap between germline ends came to 12 bases. This CDR3 has 14 residues. CDR1 and CDR2 from the germline V gene are SGHAT and FQDESV (reference sequence). The whole variable domain, remainder taken from reference TRBV11-1 and TRBJ2-1, is EAEVAQSPRYKITEKSQAVAFWCDPISGHATLYWYRQILGQGPELLVQFQDESVVDDSQLPKDRFSAERLKGVDSTLKIQPAELGDSAMYLCASSFGPPGNEQFFGPGTRLTVL.

J is TRBJ2-5 and V is TRBV15, with D tentatively TRBD2 (5 bases). Per germline, CDR1 LNHNV and CDR2 YYDKDF (reference sequence). The CDR3 is made up of 14 amino acids. Trimming pared 1 base from V and 5 bases from J, leaving 11 bases between. CDR3 in amino acids: CATSRAGRRETQYF. The CDR3 nucleotides are TGTGCCACCAGCAGAGCCGGCCGGAGGGAGACCCAGTACTTC.

CDR3 in amino acids: CASSPTRGLQETQYF. CDR3 nucleotide sequence: TGTGCCAGCAGTCCCACCAGGGGCCTCCAAGAGACCCAGTACTTC. This chain connects TRBV7-9 to TRBJ2-5; TRBD1 might be the D (6 bases). In germline, CDR1 is SEHNR, CDR2 FQNEAQ (reference sequence). The CDR3 extends over 15 amino acids. V was pared by 6 bases and J by 1 base, with 15 bases between.

CDR3 region: CASNRDSAYEQYF. CDR3 DNA: TGTGCCAGCAACCGGGACTCCGCCTACGAGCAGTACTTC. The chain recombines TRBV6-6 with TRBJ2-7, with a tentative D call TRBD2 (6 bases). The CDR3 runs to 13 residues. CDR1 and CDR2 from the germline V gene are MNHNY and SVGAGI (reference sequence). Trimming removed 7 bases at V and 2 bases at J, with 12 bases between.

The rearrangement joins TRBV19 to TRBJ1-2; D not resolved. The CDR3 runs 13 residues. Germline V lookup: CDR1 LNHDA, CDR2 SQIVND (reference sequence). V shed 1 base and J shed 2 bases, with 5 bases lying between them. In nucleotides, the CDR3 is TGTGCCAGTAGTATAGGTCGGAACTATGGCTACACCTTC. This codes for CASSIGRNYGYTF.

This clone was observed a handful of times. The chain recombines TRBV4-1 with TRBJ1-5; D ambiguous. The V gene lost 4 bases and the J gene lost 1 base, with 8 bases spanning the gap. This CDR3 contains 14 residues. CDR1 is MGHRA and CDR2 is YSYEKL in the germline V gene. This CDR3 reads CASSPELSNQPQHF. As DNA, the CDR3 is TGCGCCAGCAGCCCCGAGCTGAGCAATCAGCCCCAGCATTTT.

This chain joins TRBV28 and TRBJ2-7, with D possibly TRBD1 on 6 matching bases. V lost 6 bases to trimming and J lost 6 bases, with 15 bases between them. The CDR3 extends over 13 amino acids. CDR1 is MDHEN, CDR2 SYDVKM, per germline. The CDR3 DNA sequence: TGTGCCAGCAGACTGGGGGCGTCCCTCGAGCAGTACTTC. This sequence encodes CASRLGASLEQYF.

This chain links TRBV7-3 with TRBJ2-1, with 9 bases that match TRBD2. Per the germline V gene, CDR1 is SGHTA and CDR2 is FQGTGA. The CDR3 is 16 amino acids. Unmatched junction bases numbered 6, after V lost 5 bases and J lost 1 base. The CDR3 protein is CASSKTAGGSYNEQFF. The CDR3 DNA sequence: TGTGCCAGCAGCAAAACCGCGGGAGGGTCCTACAATGAGCAGTTCTTC.

The V and J genes are TRBV15 and TRBJ1-6; no clear D. Looked up from germline, CDR1 is LNHNV and CDR2 is YYDKDF (reference sequence). Trimming left V 0 bases short and J 5 bases short, with 5 bases between. This CDR3 is built from 14 residues. The CDR3 nucleotides read TGTGCCACCAGCAGAGATCTAGATAATTCACCCCTCCACTTT. Translated: CATSRDLDNSPLHF.

The genes are TRBV6-6 and TRBJ1-6; possible D gene TRBD1, 5 bases. The CDR3 covers 15 residues. With 6 bases removed from V and 10 bases from J, the gap between germline ends came to 19 bases. Per germline, CDR1 MNHNY and CDR2 SVGAGI (reference sequence). In DNA, the CDR3 is TGTGCCAGCAGAGAAGGACCGCTTCGGGGGTCACCCCTCCACTTT. Translating gives CASREGPLRGSPLHF.

The chain recombines TRBV5-6 with TRBJ1-2; D gene unclear. V was cut by 0 bases and J by 3 bases, with 12 bases left in between. This CDR3 comprises 15 residues. CDR1 and CDR2 (germline): SGHDT, YYEEEE. The CDR3 sequence is CASSLGVRTYYGYTF. The CDR3 bases are TGTGCCAGCAGCTTGGGAGTCAGAACCTACTATGGCTACACCTTC.

The J gene is TRBJ1-1, the V gene TRBV7-2, with 8 positions matching TRBD1. After removal of 3 bases from V and 5 bases from J, the junction contained 5 bases not matched to a gene. This CDR3 region has 14 residues. Per the germline V gene, CDR1 is SGHTA and CDR2 is FQGNSA. The CDR3 spells CASSFQGAGTEAFF. DNA of the CDR3: TGTGCCAGCAGCTTTCAGGGGGCAGGGACTGAAGCTTTCTTT.

This chain uses TRBV7-3 with TRBJ2-3, with 12 bases lining up with TRBD2. After removal of 3 bases from V and 4 bases from J, the junction contained 5 bases not matched to a gene. The germline V gene has CDR1 SGHTA and CDR2 FQGTGA. The CDR3 runs to 16 residues. The DNA of the CDR3 is TGTGCCAGCAGCTTCCGACTAGCGGGAGTATCAGATACGCAGTATTTT. It is translated as CASSFRLAGVSDTQYF.

The rearrangement joins TRBV27 to TRBJ2-3; D is perhaps TRBD2 (5 bases). Trimming removed 3 bases at V and 4 bases at J, with 11 bases between. The germline gives CDR1 MNHEY, CDR2 SMNVEV (reference sequence). This CDR3 has 14 residues. This CDR3 reads CASSLLEDPDTQYF. DNA for the CDR3: TGTGCCAGCAGTTTGCTGGAGGATCCAGATACGCAGTATTTT.

This CDR3 reads CASRMYPLSANEQFF. For the CDR3, the DNA is TGTGCCAGCAGGATGTACCCCTTATCCGCCAATGAGCAGTTCTTC. J is TRBJ2-1 and V is TRBV6-5; D is unclear. V lost 6 bases, J lost 6 bases, and 18 bases lay in between. CDR1 is MNHEY, CDR2 SVGAGI, per germline. The CDR3 is made up of 15 amino acids.

The V gene is TRBV7-7, the J gene TRBJ1-3; D is undetermined. There are 15 residues in the CDR3. CDR1 and CDR2 from the germline V gene are SSHAT and FNYEAQ (reference sequence). V was clipped by 5 bases and J by 0 bases, with 11 bases between them. The CDR3 nucleotides are TGTGCCAGCAGCCCGACAAGCAACTCTGGAAACACCATATATTTT. Residues: CASSPTSNSGNTIYF.

The J gene is TRBJ2-7, the V gene TRBV5-3; the D is unclear. TRBV5-3 is an ORF; its function is uncertain. The CDR3 sequence is 15 residues long. Trimming stripped 4 bases from V and 1 base from J, with 15 bases between. CDR3 DNA sequence: TGTGCCAGAAGCGGTCGTACACAGAAATCCTACGAGCAGTACTTC. Translated: CARSGRTQKSYEQYF.

This clone was found a few times. For the CDR3, the DNA is TGTGCCAGCAGCTTTGGAAATAAAATGTACGAGCAGTACTTC. This gives the protein CASSFGNKMYEQYF. The rearrangement joins TRBV7-9 to TRBJ2-7; the D is unclear. The germline CDR1 and CDR2 sequences are SEHNR and FQNEAQ (reference sequence). V shed 3 bases and J shed 4 bases, with 13 bases lying between them. CDR3 length: 14 amino acids. The variable domain in full, completed from reference TRBV7-9 and TRBJ2-7, reads DTGVSQNPRHKITKRGQNVTFRCDPISEHNRLYWYRQTLGQGPEFLTYFQNEAQLEKSRLLSDRFSAERPKGSFSTLEIQRTEQGDSAMYLCASSFGNKMYEQYFGPGTRLTVT.

The gene calls are TRBV12-3 or TRBV12-4 and TRBJ1-5; D gene unclear. Trimming left V 3 bases short and J 3 bases short, with 6 bases between. This CDR3 has 13 amino acids. This chain's CDR3 is CASSFSNNQPQHF. The CDR3 DNA sequence: TGTGCCAGCAGTTTTTCCAACAATCAGCCCCAGCATTTT.

The rearrangement joins TRBV5-1 to TRBJ2-3; TRBD2 might be the D (5 bases). The CDR3 has 15 residues. Trimming cost V 5 bases and J 0 bases, with 13 bases left between them. Per the germline V gene, CDR1 is SGHRS and CDR2 is YFSETQ. The CDR3 nucleotides read TGCGCCAGCAGTGGAGGAATATCTAGCACAGATACGCAGTATTTT. Amino acid sequence: CASSGGISSTDTQYF.

The gene calls are TRBV11-3 and TRBJ2-2; D gene uncertain. The CDR3 is 15 residues long. Per germline, CDR1 SGHNT and CDR2 YENEEA. V was trimmed by 4 bases and J by 2 bases, leaving 11 bases between them. The DNA of the CDR3 is TGTGCCAGCAGCTCGCCACGGCAAAACACCGGGGAGCTGTTTTTT. Its protein product is CASSSPRQNTGELFF.

This chain joins TRBV7-9 and TRBJ2-3; D is unclear. Trimming left V 1 base short and J 2 bases short, with 10 bases between. The CDR3 runs 15 residues. Germline values: CDR1 SEHNR, CDR2 FQNEAQ (reference sequence). The CDR3: CASSLGLKHTDTQYF. CDR3 sequence (DNA): TGTGCCAGCAGCTTAGGACTCAAACACACAGATACGCAGTATTTT.

The rearrangement joins TRBV27 to TRBJ1-2, with D tentatively TRBD1 (5 bases). Trimming removed 1 base at V and 4 bases at J, with 13 bases between. This CDR3 spans 15 amino acids. The V gene's germline CDR1 is MNHEY and CDR2 SMNVEV (reference sequence). This CDR3 reads CASSLFGGRGYGYTF. CDR3 coding DNA: TGTGCCAGCAGTTTATTCGGGGGAAGGGGCTATGGCTACACCTTC.

J is TRBJ1-1 and V is TRBV6-4, with D possibly matching TRBD1 (6 bases). The V gene lost 6 bases and the J gene lost 4 bases, with 15 bases spanning the gap. The CDR3 loop spans 14 amino acids. Germline CDR1 MRHNA, CDR2 SNTAGT. CDR3 amino acids: CASRNHLGATEAFF. The CDR3 nucleotides are TGTGCCAGCAGAAACCACCTGGGGGCCACTGAAGCTTTCTTT.

The chain combines TRBV2 with TRBJ2-2; 8 nucleotides align to TRBD2. V shed 7 bases and J 6 bases; nucleotides not matched to a gene: 4. CDR3 length: 13 residues. Germline CDR1 and CDR2: SNHLY and FYNNEI. CDR3 amino acids: CASIQGLAGELFF. CDR3 nucleotide sequence: TGTGCCAGCATCCAGGGACTAGCCGGGGAGCTGTTTTTT.

This chain links TRBV28 with TRBJ2-7, with TRBD2 identical over 7 bases. This CDR3 is built from 15 residues. V lost 7 bases to trimming and J lost 5 bases; unmatched junction nucleotides: 14. The germline CDR1 and CDR2 sequences are MDHEN and SYDVKM. CDR3 nucleotide sequence: TGTGCCAGCACTTATTCGGGAGGCCTGGGTGACGAGCAGTACTTC. Its translation is CASTYSGGLGDEQYF. The whole variable domain, remainder taken from reference TRBV28 and TRBJ2-7, is DVKVTQSSRYLVKRTGEKVFLECVQDMDHENMFWYRQDPGLGLRLIYFSYDVKMKEKGDIPEGYSVSREKKERFSLILESASTNQTSMYLCASTYSGGLGDEQYFGPGTRLTVT.